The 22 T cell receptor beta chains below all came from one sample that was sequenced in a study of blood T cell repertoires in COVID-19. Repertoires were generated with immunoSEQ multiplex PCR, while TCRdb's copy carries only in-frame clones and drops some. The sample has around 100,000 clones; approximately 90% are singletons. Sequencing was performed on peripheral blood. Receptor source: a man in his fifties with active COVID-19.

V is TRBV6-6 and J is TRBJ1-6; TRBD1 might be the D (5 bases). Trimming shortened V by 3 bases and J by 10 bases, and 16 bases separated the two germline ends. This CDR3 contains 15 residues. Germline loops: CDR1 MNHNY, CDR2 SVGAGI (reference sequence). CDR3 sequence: CASSYGKDTTSPLHF. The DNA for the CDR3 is TGTGCCAGCAGTTATGGGAAGGACACGACATCACCCCTCCACTTT.

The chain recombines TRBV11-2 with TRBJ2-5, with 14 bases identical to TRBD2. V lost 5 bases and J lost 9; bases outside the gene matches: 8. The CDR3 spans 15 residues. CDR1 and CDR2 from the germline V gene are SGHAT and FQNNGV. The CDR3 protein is CASSQTSGGAFPQYF. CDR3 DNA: TGTGCCAGCAGCCAGACTAGCGGGGGGGCGTTTCCCCAGTACTTC.

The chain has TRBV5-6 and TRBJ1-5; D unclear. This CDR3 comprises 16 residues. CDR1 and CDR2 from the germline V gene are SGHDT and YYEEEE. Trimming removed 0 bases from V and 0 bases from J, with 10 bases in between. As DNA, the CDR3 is TGTGCCAGCAGCTTGGGAGGTCGACCTAGCAATCAGCCCCAGCATTTT. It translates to CASSLGGRPSNQPQHF.

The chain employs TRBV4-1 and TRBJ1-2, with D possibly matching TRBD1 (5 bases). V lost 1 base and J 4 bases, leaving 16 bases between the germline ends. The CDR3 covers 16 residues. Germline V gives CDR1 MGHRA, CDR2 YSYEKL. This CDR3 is CASSQGQTPAGYGYTF. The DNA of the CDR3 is TGCGCCAGCAGCCAAGGACAGACCCCCGCCGGCTATGGCTACACCTTC.

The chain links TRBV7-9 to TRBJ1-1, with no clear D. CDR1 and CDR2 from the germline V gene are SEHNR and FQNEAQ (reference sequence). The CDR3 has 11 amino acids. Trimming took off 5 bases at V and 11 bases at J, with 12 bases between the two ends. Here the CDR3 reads CASSLYPGAFF. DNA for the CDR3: TGTGCCAGCAGCCTTTACCCCGGGGCTTTCTTT.

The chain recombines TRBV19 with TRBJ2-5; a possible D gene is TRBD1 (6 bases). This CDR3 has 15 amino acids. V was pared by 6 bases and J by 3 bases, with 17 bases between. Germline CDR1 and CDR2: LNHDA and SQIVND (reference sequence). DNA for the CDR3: TGTGCCAGTAGCACGCCTAGAGGACAGAAAGAGACCCAGTACTTC. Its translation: CASSTPRGQKETQYF.

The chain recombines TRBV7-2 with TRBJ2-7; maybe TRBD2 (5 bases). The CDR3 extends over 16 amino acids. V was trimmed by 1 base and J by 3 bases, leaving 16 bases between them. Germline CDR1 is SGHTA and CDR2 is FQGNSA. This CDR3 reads CASSLGSGGSGYEQYF. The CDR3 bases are TGTGCCAGCAGCTTAGGAAGCGGTGGGAGTGGCTACGAGCAGTACTTC.

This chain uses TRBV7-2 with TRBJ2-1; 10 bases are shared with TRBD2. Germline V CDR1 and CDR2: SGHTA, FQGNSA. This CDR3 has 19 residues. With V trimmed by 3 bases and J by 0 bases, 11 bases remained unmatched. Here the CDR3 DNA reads TGTGCCAGCAGCTTCGAGCGGGGGGGAATCATTAGCTCCTACAATGAGCAGTTCTTC. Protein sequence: CASSFERGGIISSYNEQFF.

CDR3 nucleotides: TGTGCCAGCAGGATTCCACAGGCTTATTATGGCTACACCTTC. The encoded protein is CASRIPQAYYGYTF. This chain connects TRBV7-2 to TRBJ1-2; the D gene is possibly TRBD1 (5 bases). This CDR3 region has 14 residues. Trimming pared 6 bases from V and 5 bases from J, leaving 16 bases between. CDR1 is SGHTA and CDR2 is FQGNSA in the germline V gene.

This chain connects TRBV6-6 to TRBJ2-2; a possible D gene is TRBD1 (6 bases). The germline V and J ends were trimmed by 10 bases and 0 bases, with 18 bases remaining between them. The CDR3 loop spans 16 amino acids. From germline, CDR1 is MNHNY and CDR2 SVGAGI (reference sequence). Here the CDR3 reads CATKTAGTPNTGELFF. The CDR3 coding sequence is TGTGCCACCAAAACCGCCGGGACACCGAACACCGGGGAGCTGTTTTTT.

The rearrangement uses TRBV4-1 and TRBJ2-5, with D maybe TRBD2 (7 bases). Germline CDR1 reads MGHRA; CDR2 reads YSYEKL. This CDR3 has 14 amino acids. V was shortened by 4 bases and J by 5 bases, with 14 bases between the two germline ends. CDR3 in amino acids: CASSRAGAGETQYF. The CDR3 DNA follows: TGCGCCAGCAGCCGGGCGGGGGCCGGGGAGACCCAGTACTTC.

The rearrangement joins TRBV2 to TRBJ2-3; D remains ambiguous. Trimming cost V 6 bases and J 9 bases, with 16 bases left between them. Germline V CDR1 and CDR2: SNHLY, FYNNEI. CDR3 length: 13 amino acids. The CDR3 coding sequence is TGTGCCAGCAGACTTACTCCAGGCTTAACGCAGTATTTT. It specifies CASRLTPGLTQYF.

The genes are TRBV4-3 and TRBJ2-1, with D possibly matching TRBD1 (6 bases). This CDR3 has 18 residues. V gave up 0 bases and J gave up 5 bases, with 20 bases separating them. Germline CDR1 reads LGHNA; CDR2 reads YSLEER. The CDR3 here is CASSQEVIRRTANNEQFF. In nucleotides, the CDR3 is TGCGCCAGCAGCCAAGAGGTAATTAGGAGGACAGCTAACAATGAGCAGTTCTTC.

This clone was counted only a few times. DNA for the CDR3: TGTGCCAGCAGGAAGGGGAGCACAGATACGCAGTATTTT. Translated, it gives CASRKGSTDTQYF. This chain connects TRBV7-2 to TRBJ2-3; weak D call: TRBD1 (5 bases). V shed 6 bases and J shed 0 bases, with 7 bases lying between them. Germline CDR1 reads SGHTA; CDR2 reads FQGNSA. The CDR3 totals 13 residues.

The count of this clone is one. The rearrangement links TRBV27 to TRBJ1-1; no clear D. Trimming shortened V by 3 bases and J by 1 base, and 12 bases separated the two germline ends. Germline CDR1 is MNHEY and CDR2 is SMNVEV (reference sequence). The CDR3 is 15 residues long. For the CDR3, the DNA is TGTGCCAGCAGTTTGAGGAGCACGGGGAACACTGAAGCTTTCTTT. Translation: CASSLRSTGNTEAFF.

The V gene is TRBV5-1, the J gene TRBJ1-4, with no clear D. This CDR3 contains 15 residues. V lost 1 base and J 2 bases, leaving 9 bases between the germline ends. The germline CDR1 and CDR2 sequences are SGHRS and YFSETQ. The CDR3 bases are TGCGCCAGCAGCTTGTCAGGAGGGACTAATGAAAAACTGTTTTTT. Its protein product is CASSLSGGTNEKLFF.

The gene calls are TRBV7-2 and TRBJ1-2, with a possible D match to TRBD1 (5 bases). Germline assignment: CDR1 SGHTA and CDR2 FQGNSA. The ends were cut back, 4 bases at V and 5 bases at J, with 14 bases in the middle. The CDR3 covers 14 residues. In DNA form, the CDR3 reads TGTGCCAGCAGCTCCCCCGGGACTCTGTATGGCTACACCTTC. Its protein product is CASSSPGTLYGYTF.

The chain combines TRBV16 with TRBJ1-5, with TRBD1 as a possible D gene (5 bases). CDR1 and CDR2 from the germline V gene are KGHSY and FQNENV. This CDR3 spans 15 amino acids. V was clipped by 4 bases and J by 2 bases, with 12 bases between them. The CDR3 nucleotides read TGTGCCAGCAGCCTTATTAAAGGGGGCAATCAGCCCCAGCATTTT. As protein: CASSLIKGGNQPQHF.

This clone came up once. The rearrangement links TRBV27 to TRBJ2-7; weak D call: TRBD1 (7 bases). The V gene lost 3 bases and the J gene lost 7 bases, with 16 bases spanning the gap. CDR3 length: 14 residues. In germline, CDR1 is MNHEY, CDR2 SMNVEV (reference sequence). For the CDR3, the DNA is TGTGCCAGCAGTTTCCTCGACAGGGCGGGAGAGCAGTACTTC. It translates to CASSFLDRAGEQYF.

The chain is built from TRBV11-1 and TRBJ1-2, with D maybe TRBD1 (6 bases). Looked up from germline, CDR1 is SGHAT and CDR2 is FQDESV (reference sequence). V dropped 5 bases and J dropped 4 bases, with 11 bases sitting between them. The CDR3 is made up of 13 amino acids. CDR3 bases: TGTGCCAGCAGCCCCGGGACAAGCTATGGCTACACCTTC. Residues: CASSPGTSYGYTF.

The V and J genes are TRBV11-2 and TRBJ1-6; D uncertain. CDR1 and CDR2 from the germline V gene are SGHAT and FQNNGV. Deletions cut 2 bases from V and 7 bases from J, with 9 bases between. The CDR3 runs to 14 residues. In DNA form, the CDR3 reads TGTGCCAGCAGCTTAATGGCGGAGAATTCACCCCTCCACTTT. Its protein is CASSLMAENSPLHF.

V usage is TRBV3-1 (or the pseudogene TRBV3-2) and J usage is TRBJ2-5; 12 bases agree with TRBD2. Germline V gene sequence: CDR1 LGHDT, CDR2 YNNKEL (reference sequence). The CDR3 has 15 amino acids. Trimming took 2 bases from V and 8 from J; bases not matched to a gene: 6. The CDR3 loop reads CASSQLAGGLETQYF. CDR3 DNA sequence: TGTGCCAGCAGCCAACTAGCGGGGGGGCTAGAAACCCAGTACTTC.